The subject of this entry is one TCR beta chain. Its specificity is not known. This entry is derived from a study of T cells expressing NK-cell markers. Study in general: In sorted CD3+CD56+NKG2C+, CD3+CD56+NKG2C- and CD3+CD56-NKG2C+ T cells, TCR beta repertoires were obtained. General study findings and limits: In five or six donors, dominant NKG2C+ clonotypes were about 1.0-8% of CD8+ T cells.

The CDR3 totals 13 residues. Germline V CDR1 and CDR2: SEHNR, FQNEAQ (reference sequence). A 5'RACE template switching approach incorporating UMIs was used to make TCR beta cDNA. One entry per CDR3 protein, without DNA, is what TCRdb gives after re-calling the 5' RACE reads. This table lists 350,000 to 400,000 distinct CDR3 sequences. The chain is built from TRBV7-9 and TRBJ1-4. Input material: blood T cells: a sorted CD56 or NKG2C T cell subset, CD4+ or CD8+ T cells, or bulk PBMC T cells (not recorded which). This clonotype was sampled from a woman aged 45 to 65 in good health. CDR3 protein: CASGGATNEKLFF.